The 30 T cell receptor beta chains below come from one sample, sequenced in a study of blood T cell repertoires in COVID-19. Here immunoSEQ multiplex PCR was the method, and the copy in TCRdb shows in-frame clones only, minus some. This sample carries roughly 200,000 clones, approximately 81% of them seen once, and the ten largest clones take 15% to 20%. Sequencing was performed on peripheral blood. The receptor source for this set is a woman aged 80 or older with active or convalescent COVID-19.

This clone was picked up a small number of times. The chain uses TRBV5-8 and TRBJ1-4; D is unclear. Between the trimmed V and J ends, which lost 2 bases and 0 bases, there was a span of 5 bases. CDR3 length: 14 amino acids. CDR1 is SGHTS and CDR2 is YDEGEE in the germline V gene. CDR3 nucleotide sequence: TGTGCCAGCAGCTTTTTATCAACTAATGAAAAACTGTTTTTT. It is translated as CASSFLSTNEKLFF.

The rearrangement links TRBV24-1 to TRBJ2-1; D remains ambiguous. The CDR3 totals 11 residues. From germline, CDR1 is KGHDR and CDR2 SFDVKD. V was shortened by 3 bases and J by 9 bases, with 5 bases between the two germline ends. The CDR3 sequence is CATSDLGEQFF. Written as DNA, the CDR3 is TGTGCCACCAGTGATCTCGGTGAGCAGTTCTTC.

V usage is TRBV29-1 and J usage is TRBJ1-1, with D possibly TRBD1 on 5 matching bases. V was pared by 6 bases and J by 0 bases, with 14 bases between. The CDR3 covers 14 residues. The germline V gene has CDR1 SQVTM and CDR2 ANQGSEA. CDR3 DNA: TGCAGCGTCGAGCGACAGTTACTGAACACTGAAGCTTTCTTT. Protein: CSVERQLLNTEAFF.

This clone appeared once. CDR3 in amino acids: CASSLPPGLKGNQPQHF. CDR3 sequence (DNA): TGTGCCAGTAGTTTACCCCCGGGACTCAAGGGGAATCAGCCCCAGCATTTT. The chain joins TRBV19 to TRBJ1-5; maybe TRBD1 (5 bases). The V and J ends lost 5 bases and 4 bases respectively, with 21 bases between them. The germline CDR1 and CDR2 sequences are LNHDA and SQIVND (reference sequence). CDR3 size: 17 residues.

This clone was seen only a few times. The chain couples TRBV25-1 to TRBJ2-3, with TRBD2 identical over 10 bases. The CDR3 is 15 residues long. Germline V gene sequence: CDR1 MGHDK, CDR2 SYGVNS. J gave up 2 bases and V 5 bases, and 4 bases lay outside the gene matches. The CDR3, as DNA: TGTGCCAGCAGTACCGGGACTAGCGACACAGATACGCAGTATTTT. Its translation: CASSTGTSDTDTQYF.

The V call is TRBV6-5, the J call TRBJ1-4; TRBD1 matches 9 bases. Unmatched junction bases numbered 4, after V lost 0 bases and J lost 8 bases. This CDR3 region has 15 residues. From germline, CDR1 is MNHEY and CDR2 SVGAGI. Here the CDR3 DNA reads TGTGCCAGCAGTTACTCGACGGGACAGGGCGAAAAACTGTTTTTT. Encoded protein: CASSYSTGQGEKLFF.

The chain links TRBV18 to TRBJ1-2, with TRBD1 identical over 7 bases. From germline, CDR1 is KGHSH and CDR2 LQKENI. The CDR3 is 15 amino acids. The J segment lost 0 bases and the V segment lost 2 bases, leaving 3 bases of the junction unmatched. Here the CDR3 DNA reads TGTGCCAGCTCACCAGGGACAGAACCTAACTATGGCTACACCTTC. Its protein product is CASSPGTEPNYGYTF.

This chain links TRBV3-1 (or the pseudogene TRBV3-2) with TRBJ2-3, with no clear D. The V and J ends lost 0 bases and 8 bases respectively, with 6 bases between them. CDR3 length: 12 residues. Germline loops: CDR1 LGHDT, CDR2 YNNKEL (reference sequence). CDR3 sequence: CASSQDPGTQYF. CDR3 sequence (DNA): TGTGCCAGCAGCCAAGACCCCGGTACGCAGTATTTT.

The chain joins TRBV28 to TRBJ2-1; 11 nucleotides match TRBD2. J lost 4 bases, V lost 7 bases, and 9 bases had no gene match. The CDR3 has 16 amino acids. CDR1 MDHEN and CDR2 SYDVKM come from the germline V gene. In DNA, the CDR3 is TGTGCCAGCACCCAACTAGCGGGGGCCAAATACAATGAGCAGTTCTTC. Encoded protein: CASTQLAGAKYNEQFF.

CDR3 DNA sequence: TGTGCCAGCAGTTTACTAGCGGCGGGGCTCACCGGGGAGCTGTTTTTT. This sequence encodes CASSLLAAGLTGELFF. The chain is built from TRBV2 and TRBJ2-2; 8 nucleotides line up with TRBD2. V was clipped by 5 bases and J by 4 bases; unmatched bases: 9. Germline CDR1 reads SNHLY; CDR2 reads FYNNEI. The CDR3 is made up of 16 amino acids.

This chain joins TRBV6-5 and TRBJ2-7; possibly TRBD2 for D (5 bases). The CDR3 has 14 residues. CDR1 and CDR2 (germline): MNHEY, SVGAGI. V lost 7 bases to trimming and J lost 7 bases, with 20 bases between them. CDR3 in DNA: TGTGCCAGCACCCTAGACCGGGTTCCGGGGGAGCAGTACTTC. The encoded protein is CASTLDRVPGEQYF.

The chain employs TRBV2 and TRBJ2-5, with D unresolved. The germline gives CDR1 SNHLY, CDR2 FYNNEI. CDR3 length: 13 residues. Trimming left V 0 bases short and J 0 bases short, with 2 bases between. CDR3 in DNA: TGTGCCAGCAGTGAAGCTAACCAAGAGACCCAGTACTTC. This encodes CASSEANQETQYF.

This chain links TRBV27 with TRBJ2-7; no clear D. The germline gives CDR1 MNHEY, CDR2 SMNVEV (reference sequence). Trimming removed 3 bases from V and 6 bases from J, with 9 bases in between. The CDR3 spans 12 residues. The DNA of the CDR3 is TGTGCCAGCAGTTTCCAAAGAGGCGAGCAGTACTTC. This encodes CASSFQRGEQYF.

The V call is TRBV30, the J call TRBJ2-7, with D possibly matching TRBD2 (5 bases). Germline CDR1 is GTSNPN and CDR2 is SVGIG (reference sequence). The CDR3 runs to 15 residues. Trimming left V 3 bases short and J 7 bases short, with 22 bases between. The CDR3 spells CAWSPKWRRPIEQYF. As DNA, the CDR3 is TGTGCCTGGAGCCCCAAGTGGAGGCGCCCTATAGAGCAGTACTTC. The variable domain in full, completed from reference TRBV30 and TRBJ2-7, reads SQTIHQWPATLVQPVGSPLSLECTVEGTSNPNLYWYRQAAGRGLQLLFYSVGIGQISSEVPQNLSASRPQDRQFILSSKKLLLSDSGFYLCAWSPKWRRPIEQYFGPGTRLTVT.

The chain couples TRBV28 to TRBJ1-1, with D possibly being TRBD1 (5 bases). CDR3 length: 12 amino acids. V was pared by 6 bases and J by 7 bases, with 12 bases between. Germline loops: CDR1 MDHEN, CDR2 SYDVKM. The CDR3 region is CASRETALEAFF. For the CDR3, the DNA is TGTGCCAGCAGGGAGACAGCCCTTGAAGCTTTCTTT.

This chain joins TRBV7-9 and TRBJ2-5, with 11 bases matching TRBD2. Looked up from germline, CDR1 is SEHNR and CDR2 is FQNEAQ (reference sequence). This CDR3 has 14 residues. V dropped 3 bases and J dropped 7; count of bases not matched to a gene: 4. In DNA, the CDR3 is TGTGCCAGCAGCTTTACTAGCGGGAGCGGGACCCAGTACTTC. This encodes CASSFTSGSGTQYF.

This clone was seen a few times. This rearrangement joins TRBV19 to TRBJ2-7, with a tentative D call TRBD2 (7 bases). V was shortened by 3 bases and J by 3 bases, with 12 bases between the two germline ends. Germline V gene sequence: CDR1 LNHDA, CDR2 SQIVND (reference sequence). CDR3 length: 14 amino acids. The CDR3 DNA sequence: TGTGCCAGTAGTATGGGGGGGCGCTACTACGAGCAGTACTTC. Translating gives CASSMGGRYYEQYF.

V is TRBV7-3 and J is TRBJ2-2, with D unclear. The CDR3 loop spans 14 amino acids. Trimming shortened V by 5 bases and J by 4 bases, and 11 bases separated the two germline ends. Germline CDR1 and CDR2: SGHTA and FQGTGA. The CDR3 region has the DNA TGTGCCAGCAGCCAAGGCAGGTCCACCGGGGAGCTGTTTTTT. It specifies CASSQGRSTGELFF.

The chain uses TRBV6-2 or TRBV6-3 and TRBJ2-2, with no clear D. The CDR3 runs 15 residues. CDR1 and CDR2 (germline): MNHEY, SVGEGT. The V end was cut by 5 bases, the J end by 4 bases, with 14 bases between. Written as DNA, the CDR3 is TGTGCCAGCAGTCTGATCCCCGGTGGCACCGGGGAGCTGTTTTTT. Translation: CASSLIPGGTGELFF.

This chain uses TRBV7-2 with TRBJ1-5, with D uncertain. Trimming took off 3 bases at V and 5 bases at J, with 8 bases between the two ends. The CDR3 runs 13 residues. Germline V CDR1 and CDR2: SGHTA, FQGNSA. This CDR3 is CASSFSSHQPQHF. CDR3 nucleotides: TGTGCCAGCAGCTTCTCCAGTCATCAGCCCCAGCATTTT.

The rearrangement uses TRBV9 and TRBJ2-1; the match to TRBD2 covers 8 bases. From germline, CDR1 is SGDLS and CDR2 YYNGEE. This CDR3 region has 15 residues. V lost 2 bases, J lost 1 base, and 2 bases stayed unmatched. For the CDR3, the DNA is TGTGCCAGCAGCGTCCGGGAGGGATCCTACAATGAGCAGTTCTTC. This encodes CASSVREGSYNEQFF. The full variable domain, with the rest looked up from reference TRBV9 and TRBJ2-1, is DSGVTQTPKHLITATGQRVTLRCSPRSGDLSVYWYQQSLDQGLQFLIQYYNGEERAKGNILERFSAQQFPDLHSELNLSSLELGDSALYFCASSVREGSYNEQFFGPGTRLTVL.

This chain links TRBV2 with TRBJ2-3; 7 nucleotides agree with TRBD2. CDR1 is SNHLY and CDR2 is FYNNEI in the germline V gene. V trimming: 2 bases; J trimming: 6 bases; junction bases outside the gene matches: 5. This CDR3 is 14 amino acids long. The CDR3 loop is CASSEQTSSDTQYF. The CDR3 coding sequence is TGTGCCAGCAGTGAACAGACTAGCTCTGATACGCAGTATTTT.

The rearrangement uses TRBV4-2 and TRBJ2-3, with D possibly being TRBD2 (6 bases). This CDR3 has 14 residues. CDR1 LGHNA and CDR2 YNFKEQ come from the germline V gene. Between the trimmed V and J ends, which lost 1 base and 11 bases, there was a span of 16 bases. For the CDR3, the DNA is TGTGCCAGCAGCCAAGCCCCCGGAGGAGGGATGCAGTATTTT. It is translated as CASSQAPGGGMQYF.

This chain connects TRBV6-5 to TRBJ1-6; 9 nucleotides agree with TRBD1. The CDR3 runs to 14 residues. V trimming: 4 bases; J trimming: 7 bases; junction bases outside the gene matches: 2. The germline gives CDR1 MNHEY, CDR2 SVGAGI. The CDR3 reads CASSWDRANSPLHF. The CDR3 DNA sequence: TGTGCCAGCAGTTGGGACAGGGCCAATTCACCCCTCCACTTT.

This clone was seen more than once but under ten times. The V gene is TRBV7-6, the J gene TRBJ2-1; TRBD2 matches at 13 bases. The V gene end was trimmed by 5 bases and the J gene end by 3 bases; junction bases not matched to a gene: 7. The CDR3 length is 17 residues. Germline V gene data show CDR1 as SGHVS and CDR2 as FNYEAQ. As DNA, the CDR3 is TGTGCCAGCAGCCGACGGACTAGCGGGAGTGGCTACAATGAGCAGTTCTTC. Amino acid sequence: CASSRRTSGSGYNEQFF.

This clone was counted between two and nine times. CDR3 residues: CASSEGQGGQPQHF. CDR3 DNA sequence: TGTGCCAGCAGTGAAGGACAGGGTGGGCAGCCCCAGCATTTT. This chain uses TRBV2 with TRBJ1-5, with 7 bases that match TRBD1. The germline gives CDR1 SNHLY, CDR2 FYNNEI. The CDR3 is 14 residues long. J gave up 7 bases and V 1 base, and 4 bases lay outside the gene matches.

The chain joins TRBV12-3 or TRBV12-4 to TRBJ1-4; D uncertain. V dropped 6 bases and J dropped 2 bases, with 7 bases sitting between them. CDR3 length equals 13 residues. CDR3 region: CASRAQTNEKLFF. In nucleotides, the CDR3 is TGTGCCAGCAGGGCCCAGACTAATGAAAAACTGTTTTTT.

The rearrangement joins TRBV24-1 to TRBJ2-1, with D possibly matching TRBD1 (6 bases). CDR3 length: 14 amino acids. Germline V gene lookup returns CDR1 KGHDR and CDR2 SFDVKD. Trimming took 4 bases from V and 6 from J, leaving 12 bases between them. The chain's CDR3 is CATSDPRGSNEQFF. The CDR3 DNA sequence: TGTGCCACCAGTGACCCCAGGGGCTCCAATGAGCAGTTCTTC.

As concerns this clone: The same CDR3 can be traced to other DNA sequences in this sample. The V call is TRBV7-9, the J call TRBJ2-7; a weak D match, TRBD1 (5 bases). The CDR3 contains 14 residues. CDR1 and CDR2 from the germline V gene are SEHNR and FQNEAQ (reference sequence). V was clipped by 5 bases and J by 0 bases, with 11 bases between them. DNA of the CDR3: TGTGCCAGCAGCCCAGGTACAGGCTCCTACGAGCAGTACTTC. As protein: CASSPGTGSYEQYF.

This clone has more than one count but fewer than ten. The chain carries TRBV7-6 and TRBJ2-1; the D gene is possibly TRBD1 (6 bases). Trimming shortened V by 5 bases and J by 6 bases, and 17 bases separated the two germline ends. Germline V gene lookup returns CDR1 SGHVS and CDR2 FNYEAQ. The CDR3 is 15 residues long. CDR3 sequence: CASSHGMGAGNEQFF. As DNA, the CDR3 is TGTGCCAGCAGCCACGGGATGGGGGCGGGCAATGAGCAGTTCTTC. Filled out from reference TRBV7-6 and TRBJ2-1, the complete variable domain reads GAGVSQSPRYKVTKRGQDVALRCDPISGHVSLYWYRQALGQGPEFLTYFNYEAQQDKSGLPNDRFSAERPEGSISTLTIQRTEQRDSAMYRCASSHGMGAGNEQFFGPGTRLTVL.